Sequencing of this T cell receptor (beta chain) was carried out in a study of blood T cell repertoires in COVID-19. Methods used by the authors: Using reference gene primer amplification, nucleated cell counts were estimated. Profiled with immunoSEQ multiplex PCR; TCRdb holds only in-frame clones, not every one. That table is the source of V, J and clone size, and D and trimming were worked out from the DNA. The top ten clones hold 1% to 1.5% of a sample with about 51,000 clones, about 86% of them seen once. This sequence was found in a man in his sixties with acute or convalescent COVID-19. Sequencing was carried out using peripheral blood.

DNA for the CDR3: TGTGCCAGCAGCGGGGCCTTCACCGGGGAGCTGTTTTTT. This gives the protein CASSGAFTGELFF. The chain has TRBV9 and TRBJ2-2; the D is unclear. Trimming shortened V by 3 bases and J by 4 bases, and 7 bases separated the two germline ends. Per the germline V gene, CDR1 is SGDLS and CDR2 is YYNGEE. This CDR3 has 13 amino acids.